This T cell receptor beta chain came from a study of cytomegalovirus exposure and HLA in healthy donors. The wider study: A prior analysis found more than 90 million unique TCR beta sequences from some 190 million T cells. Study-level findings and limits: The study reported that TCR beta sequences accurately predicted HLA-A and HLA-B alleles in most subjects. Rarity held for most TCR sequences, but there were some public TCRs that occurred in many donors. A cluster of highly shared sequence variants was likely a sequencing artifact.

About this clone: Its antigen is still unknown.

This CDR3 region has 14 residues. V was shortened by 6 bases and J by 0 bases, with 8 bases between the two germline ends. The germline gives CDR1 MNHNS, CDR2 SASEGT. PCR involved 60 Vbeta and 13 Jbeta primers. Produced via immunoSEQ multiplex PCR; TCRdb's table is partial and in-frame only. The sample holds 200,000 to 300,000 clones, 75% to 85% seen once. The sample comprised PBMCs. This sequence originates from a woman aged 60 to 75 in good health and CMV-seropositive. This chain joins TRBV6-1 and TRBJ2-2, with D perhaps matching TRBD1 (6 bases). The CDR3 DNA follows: TGTGCCAGCAGCCAGGGGCCGAACACCGGGGAGCTGTTTTTT. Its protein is CASSQGPNTGELFF.